This T cell receptor (beta chain) was observed in a study of molecular identifiers for immune sequencing clone quantification. Study observations and caveats: A shared barcode on identical TCR molecules could lead to underestimated sizes for highly expanded clones. Jurkat TCR RNA spiked in from one cell could reportedly be detected among approximately 980,000 naive cells.

Of note for this clonotype: The antigen is unknown.

The CDR3 has 16 residues. The germline gives CDR1 LNHDA, CDR2 SQIVND (reference sequence). The V end lost 10 bases, the J end lost 0 bases, and 19 bases lay between the germline ends. Making the bulk TCR libraries relied on previously described methods and listed TCR primers. MiXCR was run by TCRdb on the PCR reads, yielding one entry per CDR3 protein. The repertoire holds about 320,000 distinct CDR3 sequences, with over 20% as singletons. The sequenced sample consisted of naive CD8+ T cells from blood, with Jurkat cell RNA spiked in. Subset defined: FACS-sorted CD8+CD4-CCR7+CD45RA+ naive T cells. This clonotype originated in a human donor in good health. Some libraries in this study had Jurkat cell RNA spiked in. The chain uses TRBV19 and TRBJ1-3, with D perhaps TRBD1 (5 bases). This CDR3 reads CATTTWGTYSGNTIYF. The CDR3 nucleotides read TGTGCCACCACGACTTGGGGGACCTACTCTGGAAACACCATATATTTT.